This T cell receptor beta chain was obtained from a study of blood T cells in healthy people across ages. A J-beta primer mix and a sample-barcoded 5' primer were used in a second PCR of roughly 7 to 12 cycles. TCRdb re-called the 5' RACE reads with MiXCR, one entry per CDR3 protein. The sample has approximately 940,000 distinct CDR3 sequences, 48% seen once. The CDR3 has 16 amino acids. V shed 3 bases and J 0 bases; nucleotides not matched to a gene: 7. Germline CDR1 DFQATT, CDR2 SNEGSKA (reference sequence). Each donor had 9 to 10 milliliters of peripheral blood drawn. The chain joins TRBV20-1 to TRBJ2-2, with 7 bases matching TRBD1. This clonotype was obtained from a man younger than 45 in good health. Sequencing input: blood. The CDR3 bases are TGCAGTGCTAGGCGTCCCGGGACAGCGAACACCGGGGAGCTGTTTTTT. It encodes CSARRPGTANTGELFF.